The 11 T cell receptor beta chains reported below all come from one sample, sequenced in a study of shared clonotypes between healthy human individuals. Here immunoSEQ multiplex PCR was the method, and the copy in TCRdb shows in-frame clones only, minus some. The sample carries 2 million to 2.5 million clones, 85% to 95% recorded once. The sample was naive CD4+ T cells from PBMCs. Subset in this sample: CD45RA+ positively selected. The source of these receptors is a man younger than 35 in good health. Some clones in this sample may be carry-over from other donors' samples.

The chain combines TRBV7-9 with TRBJ1-2, with D hard to call. The V and J ends lost 0 bases and 7 bases respectively, with 12 bases between them. CDR3 length equals 14 residues. The germline V gene has CDR1 SEHNR and CDR2 FQNEAQ (reference sequence). Here the CDR3 DNA reads TGTGCCAGCAGCTTAGCCGGGATTGCGGGTGGCTACACCTTC. Translated, it gives CASSLAGIAGGYTF.

This chain uses TRBV28 with TRBJ2-5, with 7 nucleotides matching TRBD1. The V segment lost 8 bases and the J segment 2 bases; nucleotides outside the gene matches: 5. This CDR3 spans 13 amino acids. From germline, CDR1 is MDHEN and CDR2 SYDVKM. Written as DNA, the CDR3 is TGTGCCAGCGAACAGGGGTTACAAGAGACCCAGTACTTC. Translation: CASEQGLQETQYF.

This chain connects TRBV2 to TRBJ1-4; no clear D. Per the germline V gene, CDR1 is SNHLY and CDR2 is FYNNEI. The CDR3 contains 13 residues. V lost 8 bases to trimming and J lost 7 bases, with 14 bases between them. CDR3 DNA: TGTGCCAGCCGCCTCGCCCTTAGTGAAAAACTGTTTTTT. Its protein product is CASRLALSEKLFF.

The chain employs TRBV6-5 and TRBJ2-5, with 8 nucleotides matching TRBD1. V was pared by 9 bases and J by 1 base, with 4 bases of the junction left unmatched. This CDR3 is 13 amino acids long. CDR1 is MNHEY, CDR2 SVGAGI, per germline. The CDR3, as DNA: TGTGCCAGTGCCACAGGGGGCCAAGAGACCCAGTACTTC. Residues: CASATGGQETQYF.

This chain links TRBV30 with TRBJ1-1; D is undetermined. The CDR3 length is 13 residues. Trimming pared 3 bases from V and 5 bases from J, leaving 13 bases between. CDR1 and CDR2 (germline): GTSNPN, SVGIG (reference sequence). Written as DNA, the CDR3 is TGTGCCTGGAGGAGAGGTCGGGATACTGAAGCTTTCTTT. This sequence encodes CAWRRGRDTEAFF. The full variable domain, in which reference TRBV30 and TRBJ1-1 provide the parts outside the CDR3, is SQTIHQWPATLVQPVGSPLSLECTVEGTSNPNLYWYRQAAGRGLQLLFYSVGIGQISSEVPQNLSASRPQDRQFILSSKKLLLSDSGFYLCAWRRGRDTEAFFGQGTRLTVV.

V usage is TRBV11-2 and J usage is TRBJ1-1; D remains ambiguous. From germline, CDR1 is SGHAT and CDR2 FQNNGV. With 0 bases removed from V and 6 bases from J, the gap between germline ends came to 5 bases. The CDR3 length is 12 residues. The chain's CDR3 is CASSLDRSEAFF. Written as DNA, the CDR3 is TGTGCCAGCAGCTTAGATAGGTCTGAAGCTTTCTTT.

J is TRBJ2-4 and V is TRBV5-1; 7 bases align to TRBD1. CDR3 length: 19 amino acids. CDR1 and CDR2 from the germline V gene are SGHRS and YFSETQ. V lost 0 bases and J lost 6; bases outside the gene matches: 18. The CDR3 spells CASSLGPTGVDRVLNIQYF. For the CDR3, the DNA is TGCGCCAGCAGCTTGGGTCCTACCGGCGTCGACAGGGTATTAAACATTCAGTACTTC.

This clone was found once. The same CDR3 also results from other DNA sequences found in this sample. The V and J genes are TRBV19 and TRBJ1-2; 8 bases are a match to TRBD1. Germline values: CDR1 LNHDA, CDR2 SQIVND (reference sequence). The CDR3 covers 12 residues. Trimming removed 6 bases from V and 8 bases from J; junction bases left unmatched: 5. The CDR3 is CASRPGGYGYTF. Written as DNA, the CDR3 is TGTGCCAGTAGGCCAGGGGGCTACGGCTACACCTTC. Supplemented by reference TRBV19 and TRBJ1-2, the full variable domain reads DGGITQSPKYLFRKEGQNVTLSCEQNLNHDAMYWYRQDPGQGLRLIYYSQIVNDFQKGDIAEGYSVSREKKESFPLTVTSAQKNPTAFYLCASRPGGYGYTFGSGTRLTVV.

This clone was picked up one time. This rearrangement joins TRBV18 to TRBJ1-2; no clear D. Germline V gene data show CDR1 as KGHSH and CDR2 as LQKENI. Deletions cut 2 bases from V and 6 bases from J, with 4 bases between. The CDR3 spans 11 residues. DNA of the CDR3: TGTGCCAGCTCACCAGCCGATGGCTACACCTTC. This encodes CASSPADGYTF.

The chain combines TRBV2 with TRBJ2-4, with a possible D match to TRBD2 (5 bases). The length of the CDR3 is 12 residues. The germline V gene has CDR1 SNHLY and CDR2 FYNNEI. Deletions cut 0 bases from V and 12 bases from J, with 9 bases between. CDR3 coding DNA: TGTGCCAGCAGTGAAGCGCACGGGAATCAGTACTTC. It specifies CASSEAHGNQYF.

This clone was observed once. The chain couples TRBV19 to TRBJ1-5; possible D gene TRBD1, 5 bases. Germline V gives CDR1 LNHDA, CDR2 SQIVND (reference sequence). The germline V and J ends were trimmed by 6 bases and 4 bases, with 10 bases remaining between them. The CDR3 runs to 13 residues. CDR3 DNA: TGTGCCAGTAGCCCCCCAGGGAATCAGCCCCAGCATTTT. Amino acid sequence: CASSPPGNQPQHF.